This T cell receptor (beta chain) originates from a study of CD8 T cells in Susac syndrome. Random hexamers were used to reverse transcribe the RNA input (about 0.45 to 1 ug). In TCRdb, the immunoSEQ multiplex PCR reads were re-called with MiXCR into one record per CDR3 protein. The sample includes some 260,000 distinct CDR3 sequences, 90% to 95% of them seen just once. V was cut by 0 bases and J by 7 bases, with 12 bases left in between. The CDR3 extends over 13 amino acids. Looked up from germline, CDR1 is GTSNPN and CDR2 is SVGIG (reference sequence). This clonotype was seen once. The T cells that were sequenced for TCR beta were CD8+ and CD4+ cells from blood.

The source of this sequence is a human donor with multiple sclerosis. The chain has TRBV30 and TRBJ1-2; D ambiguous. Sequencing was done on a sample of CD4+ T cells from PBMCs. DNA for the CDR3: TGTGCCTGGAGTGTACTAGGGAGTGGTGGCTACACCTTC. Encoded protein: CAWSVLGSGGYTF.